This T cell receptor beta chain was identified during a study of T cell responses to AZD1222 COVID-19 vaccine. Study outcomes and limitations: The donor cohort was predominantly white British with a female majority, and clonal diversity may have been underestimated.

The method was immunoSEQ multiplex PCR; TCRdb's version includes in-frame clones alone and lacks a portion of them. This sample carries some 170,000 clones, 80% to 90% of them seen once, and the ten largest clones take roughly 4.3%. Trimming removed 5 bases from V and 4 bases from J; junction bases left unmatched: 11. Germline assignment: CDR1 SGHVS and CDR2 FQNEAQ. The CDR3 sequence is 16 residues long. As to this clone: Its antigen remains unknown.

This TCR came from an adult who received the MenACWY meningococcal vaccine as a control. The chain recombines TRBV7-8 with TRBJ1-2; TRBD1 agrees at 9 bases. Material: peripheral blood, obtained 28 days after the second dose of the MenACWY control vaccine. In nucleotides, the CDR3 is TGTGCCAGCAGCGCTACAGGGGGCGGCTACTCCTATGGCTACACCTTC. It encodes CASSATGGGYSYGYTF.